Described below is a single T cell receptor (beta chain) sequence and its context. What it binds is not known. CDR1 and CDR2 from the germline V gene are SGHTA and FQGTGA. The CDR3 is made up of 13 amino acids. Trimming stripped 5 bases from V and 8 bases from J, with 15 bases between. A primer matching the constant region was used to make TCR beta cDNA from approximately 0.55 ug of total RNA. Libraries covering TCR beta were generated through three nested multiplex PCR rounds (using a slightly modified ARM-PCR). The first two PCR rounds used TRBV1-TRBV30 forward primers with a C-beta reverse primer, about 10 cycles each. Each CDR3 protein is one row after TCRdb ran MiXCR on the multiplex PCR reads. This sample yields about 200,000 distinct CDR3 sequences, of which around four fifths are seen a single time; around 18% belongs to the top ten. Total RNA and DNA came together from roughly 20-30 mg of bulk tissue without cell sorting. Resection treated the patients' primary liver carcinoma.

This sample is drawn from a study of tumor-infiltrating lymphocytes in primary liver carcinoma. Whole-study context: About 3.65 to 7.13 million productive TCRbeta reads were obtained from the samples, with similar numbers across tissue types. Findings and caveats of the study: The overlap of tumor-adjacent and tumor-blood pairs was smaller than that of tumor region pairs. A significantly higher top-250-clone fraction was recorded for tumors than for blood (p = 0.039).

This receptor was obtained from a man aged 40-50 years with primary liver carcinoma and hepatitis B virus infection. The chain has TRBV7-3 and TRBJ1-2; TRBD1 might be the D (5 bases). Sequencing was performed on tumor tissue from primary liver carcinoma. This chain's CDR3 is CASSPQTGGGYTF. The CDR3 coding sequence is TGTGCCAGCAGCCCCCAAACAGGAGGAGGCTACACCTTC.